The next 17 T cell receptor beta chains were all read from a single sample in a study of blood T cells in healthy people across ages. Sample-barcoded 5' priming and a J-beta primer mix drove a second PCR of roughly 6 to 12 cycles. TCRdb re-called the 5' RACE reads through MiXCR, storing one row per CDR3 protein. The sample lists around 1.1 million distinct CDR3 sequences, 35% to 40% occurring once. Material for sequencing was blood. Receptors originate from a man aged 18 to 30 in good health.

The V call is TRBV25-1, the J call TRBJ2-1, with TRBD2 identical over 7 bases. The DNA end is a closer match to TRBJ2-7, so the J assignment may be wrong. Germline V gene lookup returns CDR1 MGHDK and CDR2 SYGVNS. CDR3 size: 15 residues. The CDR3 protein is CASRPRDYLYNEQYF. The CDR3 DNA follows: TGTGCCAGCAGGCCTCGGGACTATCTCTACAATGAGCAGTACTTC.

The chain combines TRBV5-1 with TRBJ2-1; D may be TRBD2 (6 bases). Looked up from germline, CDR1 is SGHRS and CDR2 is YFSETQ. Trimming pared 0 bases from V and 6 bases from J, leaving 13 bases between. The CDR3 is 15 amino acids. The DNA for the CDR3 is TGCGCCAGCAGCTTGGCCGTGGACTACTGCAATGAGCAGTTCTTC. Translating it yields CASSLAVDYCNEQFF. The variable domain in full, with the rest retrieved from reference TRBV5-1 and TRBJ2-1, is KAGVTQTPRYLIKTRGQQVTLSCSPISGHRSVSWYQQTPGQGLQFLFEYFSETQRNKGNFPGRFSGRQFSNSRSEMNVSTLELGDSALYLCASSLAVDYCNEQFFGPGTRLTVL.

Concerning this clonotype itself: A junction end diverges from the germline sequence, so it may reflect a read error. V is TRBV12-3 or TRBV12-4 and J is TRBJ2-5; D might be TRBD1 or TRBD2, each matching 6 bases. The end of the DNA aligns better with TRBJ2-7, so the J call may be wrong. This CDR3 is built from 13 residues. CDR3 coding DNA: TGTGCCAGCAGTGTAGCCGGGGGCCACGAGCAGTACTTC. As protein: CASSVAGGHEQYF.

The J gene is TRBJ1-5, the V gene TRBV6-1, with D maybe TRBD1 (5 bases). CDR1 and CDR2 from the germline V gene are MNHNS and SASEGT. V was shortened by 3 bases and J by 6 bases, with 18 bases between the two germline ends. The CDR3 has 16 amino acids. CDR3 in DNA: TGTGCCAGCAGTGATTGGGCAGACAGAATAGGTCAGCCCCAGCATTTT. This encodes CASSDWADRIGQPQHF.

The chain recombines TRBV27 with TRBJ1-2; 8 nucleotides align to TRBD1. Germline CDR1 is MNHEY and CDR2 is SMNVEV (reference sequence). V trimming: 3 bases; J trimming: 0 bases; junction bases outside the gene matches: 6. The CDR3 runs to 16 residues. This chain's CDR3 is CASSFSTGETNYGYTF. In DNA form, the CDR3 reads TGTGCCAGCAGTTTCTCGACAGGGGAAACTAACTATGGCTACACCTTC.

The V and J genes are TRBV27 and TRBJ1-4; D gene ambiguous. The germline CDR1 and CDR2 sequences are MNHEY and SMNVEV (reference sequence). With 5 bases removed from V and 9 bases from J, the gap between germline ends came to 19 bases. CDR3 length equals 15 residues. CDR3 nucleotides: TGTGCCAGCAGTCCTACGGCAGGCCGGAATAAAAAACTGTTTTTT. It translates to CASSPTAGRNKKLFF.

V and J are TRBV12-3 or TRBV12-4 and TRBJ2-3; the D gene is possibly TRBD1 (5 bases). The CDR3 runs 14 residues. Trimming took off 0 bases at V and 5 bases at J, with 9 bases between the two ends. CDR3 coding DNA: TGTGCCAGCAGTTTAGCGCTAAGGGGAGATACGCAGTATTTT. Protein sequence: CASSLALRGDTQYF.

This clonotype came up a few times. The J gene is TRBJ1-5, the V gene TRBV5-1; D gene uncertain. CDR1 SGHRS and CDR2 YFSETQ come from the germline V gene. Trimming pared 6 bases from V and 5 bases from J, leaving 12 bases between. This CDR3 is 13 amino acids long. The CDR3 region has the DNA TGCGCCAGCAAAGCGCAGTTGGATCAGCCCCAGCATTTT. This translates into CASKAQLDQPQHF.

V is TRBV12-3 or TRBV12-4 and J is TRBJ2-7; 10 bases align to TRBD2. The CDR3 extends over 15 amino acids. Trimming cost V 7 bases and J 2 bases; bases outside gene matches: 8. The DNA for the CDR3 is TGTGCCAGCACTACGAGGACTAGCGGTCCCTACGAGCAGTACTTC. Translation: CASTTRTSGPYEQYF.

The chain links TRBV28 to TRBJ2-1; D is possibly TRBD1 (5 bases). The CDR3 runs 17 residues. Germline V lookup: CDR1 MDHEN, CDR2 SYDVKM. V was trimmed by 1 base and J by 2 bases, leaving 15 bases between them. CDR3 sequence (DNA): TGTGCCAGCAGTTTATATCCCCGACAGACGACCTACAATGAGCAGTTCTTC. Protein: CASSLYPRQTTYNEQFF. Based on the CDR3 plus reference TRBV28 and TRBJ2-1, the full variable domain is DVKVTQSSRYLVKRTGEKVFLECVQDMDHENMFWYRQDPGLGLRLIYFSYDVKMKEKGDIPEGYSVSREKKERFSLILESASTNQTSMYLCASSLYPRQTTYNEQFFGPGTRLTVL.

The CDR3 DNA reads as TGTGCCAGCTCACCGGACAGTACAACTAATGAAAAACTGTTTTTT. This encodes CASSPDSTTNEKLFF. This rearrangement joins TRBV18 to TRBJ1-4, with a tentative D call TRBD1 (6 bases). From germline, CDR1 is KGHSH and CDR2 LQKENI. V lost 3 bases, J lost 0 bases, and 8 bases lay in between. This CDR3 contains 15 residues.

The CDR3 DNA sequence: TGCAGTGCTAGAGATCGCAGCGGGAGTGTTAGAGATACGCAGTATTTT. Translating gives CSARDRSGSVRDTQYF. The chain links TRBV20-1 to TRBJ2-3, with TRBD2 matching 8 bases. The CDR3 is 16 residues long. Trimming removed 0 bases from V and 5 bases from J; junction bases left unmatched: 10. Per germline, CDR1 DFQATT and CDR2 SNEGSKA (reference sequence).

About this clonotype: Its ends do not fully match the called genes, so a read error is possible. The chain uses TRBV6-5 and TRBJ2-1; tentative D call: TRBD1 (6 bases). This CDR3 contains 15 residues. CDR1 and CDR2 from the germline V gene are MNHEY and SVGAGI. CDR3: CTSSYQGPTYNEQFF. In nucleotides, the CDR3 is TGTACCAGCAGTTACCAGGGGCCAACTTACAATGAGCAGTTCTTC.

V gene TRBV18 combines with J gene TRBJ1-6; D call uncertain. The CDR3 is made up of 15 amino acids. Trimming shortened V by 5 bases and J by 7 bases, and 15 bases separated the two germline ends. Germline lookup yields CDR1 KGHSH and CDR2 LQKENI. CDR3 DNA sequence: TGTGCCAGCTCAGTACAAAGCGCGCGGAATTCACCCCTCCACTTT. Protein: CASSVQSARNSPLHF.

This clonotype occurred a few times. This chain joins TRBV20-1 and TRBJ1-2; D may be TRBD1 (5 bases). The CDR3 has 12 residues. Trimming pared 5 bases from V and 6 bases from J, leaving 13 bases between. Germline V gives CDR1 DFQATT, CDR2 SNEGSKA (reference sequence). CDR3 in amino acids: CSASRGGDGYTF. The CDR3 DNA reads as TGCAGTGCTTCTCGGGGAGGGGATGGCTACACCTTC.

The V call is TRBV4-3, the J call TRBJ1-2, with a weak D call TRBD1 (6 bases). The V end lost 5 bases, the J end lost 6 bases, and 16 bases lay between the germline ends. The CDR3 sequence is 14 residues long. Germline CDR1 and CDR2: LGHNA and YSLEER. Here the CDR3 reads CASSGDTRTNGYTF. The CDR3 DNA reads TGCGCCAGCAGCGGGGACACCCGCACGAATGGCTACACCTTC.

To note about this clonotype: With a much larger clone just one base away, this may be a read error. V usage is TRBV28 and J usage is TRBJ2-4, with D possibly being TRBD1 (6 bases). The CDR3 contains 12 residues. V gave up 3 bases and J gave up 13 bases, with 13 bases separating them. The germline CDR1 and CDR2 sequences are MDHEN and SYDVKM. Here the CDR3 DNA reads TGTGCCAGCAGTTTGGGGACAAGGCTACAGTACTTC. This codes for CASSLGTRLQYF. Using reference TRBV28 and TRBJ2-4 for the parts outside the CDR3, the full variable domain is DVKVTQSSRYLVKRTGEKVFLECVQDMDHENMFWYRQDPGLGLRLIYFSYDVKMKEKGDIPEGYSVSREKKERFSLILESASTNQTSMYLCASSLGTRLQYFGAGTRLSVL.